One sample yielded the 20 T cell receptor beta chains listed below, sequenced in a study of shared clonotypes between healthy human individuals. TCRdb's copy holds only in-frame clones and misses some; the assay was immunoSEQ multiplex PCR. The repertoire holds about 2.4 million clones, with approximately 93% as singletons. The sample comprised naive CD4+ T cells from PBMCs. The sample's subset: CD45RA+ positively selected. The source of these receptors is a man younger than 30 in good health. Some clones in this sample may be carry-over from other donors' samples.

V and J are TRBV14 and TRBJ2-7; D call uncertain. The V end lost 2 bases, the J end lost 7 bases, and 12 bases lay between the germline ends. The CDR3 length is 13 residues. Per germline, CDR1 SGHDN and CDR2 FVKESK. The CDR3 DNA is TGTGCCAGCAGCCAAAGTAACGGGCGTGAGCAGTACTTC. It codes for CASSQSNGREQYF.

This chain links TRBV15 with TRBJ2-1; 8 bases align to TRBD1. CDR1 and CDR2 from the germline V gene are LNHNV and YYDKDF (reference sequence). The length of the CDR3 is 13 residues. The CDR3: CATGQGFYNEQFF. The CDR3 bases are TGTGCGACAGGACAGGGTTTCTACAATGAGCAGTTCTTC.

This clone was seen just once. The V gene is TRBV10-3, the J gene TRBJ2-3, with a weak D call TRBD2 (6 bases). CDR1 and CDR2 from the germline V gene are ENHRY and SYGVKD. This CDR3 has 14 residues. Trimming removed 7 bases from V and 0 bases from J, with 11 bases in between. The CDR3 DNA reads as TGTGCCATCATGATCGGAGGGAGCACAGATACGCAGTATTTT. Protein product: CAIMIGGSTDTQYF.

V gene TRBV27 combines with J gene TRBJ2-7; D tentatively fits TRBD1 or TRBD2 (7 bases each). V shed 4 bases and J shed 1 base, with 14 bases lying between them. The germline CDR1 and CDR2 sequences are MNHEY and SMNVEV (reference sequence). The CDR3 covers 15 residues. The CDR3 coding sequence is TGTGCCAGCAGTTCTGCAGGGGGGGGATCCTACGAGCAGTACTTC. Protein: CASSSAGGGSYEQYF.

The gene calls are TRBV7-3 and TRBJ2-2; possibly TRBD1 or TRBD2 for D (5 bases each). The germline gives CDR1 SGHTA, CDR2 FQGTGA. The CDR3 has 18 amino acids. Trimming shortened V by 5 bases and J by 1 base, and 20 bases separated the two germline ends. CDR3 DNA sequence: TGTGCCAGCAGCCTTCTTCCTCCCGGGACGGAGAACACCGGGGAGCTGTTTTTT. Translation gives CASSLLPPGTENTGELFF.

As to this clone: The sample contains more than one DNA sequence encoding this CDR3. The gene calls are TRBV5-1 and TRBJ2-1; 10 positions match TRBD2. V lost 2 bases to trimming and J lost 5 bases; unmatched junction nucleotides: 4. CDR1 SGHRS and CDR2 YFSETQ come from the germline V gene. The CDR3 runs 15 residues. The chain's CDR3 is CASSLGLAENNEQFF. The CDR3 nucleotides read TGCGCCAGCAGCTTAGGACTAGCGGAGAACAATGAGCAGTTCTTC.

The chain carries TRBV7-9 and TRBJ2-7; the D gene is possibly TRBD2 (5 bases). The CDR3 consists of 14 residues. Trimming pared 5 bases from V and 2 bases from J, leaving 13 bases between. Germline lookup yields CDR1 SEHNR and CDR2 FQNEAQ (reference sequence). The CDR3 region has the DNA TGTGCCAGCAGCCCCTCGGGATCCCCCTACGAGCAGTACTTC. It codes for CASSPSGSPYEQYF. The whole variable domain, filled in from reference TRBV7-9 and TRBJ2-7, reads DTGVSQNPRHKITKRGQNVTFRCDPISEHNRLYWYRQTLGQGPEFLTYFQNEAQLEKSRLLSDRFSAERPKGSFSTLEIQRTEQGDSAMYLCASSPSGSPYEQYFGPGTRLTVT.

This chain connects TRBV7-3 to TRBJ1-2; D gene unclear. This CDR3 comprises 16 residues. Germline V lookup: CDR1 SGHTA, CDR2 FQGTGA. V was clipped by 4 bases and J by 2 bases, with 17 bases between them. CDR3 residues: CASSSRTGSSNYGYTF. The CDR3 coding sequence is TGTGCCAGCAGCTCTCGTACGGGATCTTCCAACTATGGCTACACCTTC.

This rearrangement joins TRBV5-6 to TRBJ2-7; TRBD1 agrees at 9 bases. Unmatched junction bases numbered 7, after V lost 4 bases and J lost 2 bases. CDR1 and CDR2 from the germline V gene are SGHDT and YYEEEE. This CDR3 has 15 amino acids. Here the CDR3 DNA reads TGTGCCAGCAGCCCGGGACAGGGATTGGCCTACGAGCAGTACTTC. Amino acids: CASSPGQGLAYEQYF.

The chain recombines TRBV5-1 with TRBJ2-7; tentatively, D is TRBD1 (6 bases). The CDR3 has 14 residues. V was clipped by 2 bases and J by 4 bases, with 13 bases between them. The germline CDR1 and CDR2 sequences are SGHRS and YFSETQ. The CDR3: CASSLVGAGYEQYF. The CDR3 bases are TGCGCCAGCAGCTTAGTGGGGGCTGGGTACGAGCAGTACTTC.

This chain links TRBV19 with TRBJ2-4, with a weak D call TRBD1 (6 bases). V was trimmed by 6 bases and J by 6 bases, leaving 18 bases between them. The CDR3 runs 15 residues. The germline V gene has CDR1 LNHDA and CDR2 SQIVND (reference sequence). The CDR3 region has the DNA TGTGCCAGTAGCCAGGGAGCAGGGGTAGGAAACATTCAGTACTTC. This sequence encodes CASSQGAGVGNIQYF.

V and J are TRBV4-2 and TRBJ2-1; 13 bases align to TRBD2. V lost 5 bases, J lost 7 bases, and 11 bases stayed unmatched. Looked up from germline, CDR1 is LGHNA and CDR2 is YNFKEQ. The CDR3 extends over 17 amino acids. The CDR3 here is CASSSHGTSGTTNEQFF. The CDR3 coding sequence is TGTGCCAGCAGCTCCCATGGGACTAGCGGGACTACGAATGAGCAGTTCTTC.

This chain uses TRBV9 with TRBJ2-2; 7 bases fit TRBD2. V lost 0 bases and J lost 1; bases outside the gene matches: 3. The CDR3 is made up of 16 amino acids. Germline loops: CDR1 SGDLS, CDR2 YYNGEE. CDR3 sequence (DNA): TGTGCCAGCAGCGTAGAGGGCGGGAGGAACACCGGGGAGCTGTTTTTT. Translated: CASSVEGGRNTGELFF.

This rearrangement joins TRBV10-3 to TRBJ2-7, with 10 bases identical to TRBD2. The V segment lost 4 bases and the J segment 2 bases; nucleotides outside the gene matches: 14. The germline gives CDR1 ENHRY, CDR2 SYGVKD. The CDR3 sequence is 18 residues long. CDR3 DNA sequence: TGTGCCATCAGTGGCCCAGGGGGAGCGGGAGGGAATACCTACGAGCAGTACTTC. It is translated as CAISGPGGAGGNTYEQYF.

The gene calls are TRBV11-3 and TRBJ2-1, with 7 bases that match TRBD1. The CDR3 spans 15 residues. Germline assignment: CDR1 SGHNT and CDR2 YENEEA. The junction had 5 bases not matched to a gene; V was cut back by 2 bases and J by 4 bases. The CDR3 sequence: CASSLRGQKYNEQFF. The CDR3 nucleotides are TGTGCCAGCAGCTTACGGGGACAGAAATACAATGAGCAGTTCTTC.

This chain connects TRBV5-4 to TRBJ1-1; a weak D match, TRBD1 (5 bases). Germline V lookup: CDR1 SGHNT, CDR2 YYREEE (reference sequence). V lost 4 bases, J lost 1 base, and 14 bases lay in between. This CDR3 has 15 amino acids. The CDR3 here is CASSPGGDGNTEAFF. The CDR3 DNA is TGTGCCAGCAGCCCGGGGGGGGATGGGAACACTGAAGCTTTCTTT.

The chain carries TRBV29-1 and TRBJ1-1; unclear D gene. This CDR3 region has 13 residues. V dropped 1 base and J dropped 2 bases, with 8 bases sitting between them. In germline, CDR1 is SQVTM, CDR2 ANQGSEA. CDR3 bases: TGCAGCGTTGAAGGAGGATCCAACACTGAAGCTTTCTTT. This sequence encodes CSVEGGSNTEAFF.

The gene calls are TRBV5-4 and TRBJ2-5; D possibly corresponds to TRBD2 (6 bases). The length of the CDR3 is 15 residues. CDR1 and CDR2 from the germline V gene are SGHNT and YYREEE (reference sequence). With 4 bases removed from V and 5 bases from J, the gap between germline ends came to 18 bases. The CDR3 DNA follows: TGTGCCAGCAGCCCTTCGGCGGGACCGGGGGAGACCCAGTACTTC. Translating gives CASSPSAGPGETQYF.

This clone was seen a single time. The same CDR3 is also encoded by other DNA sequences in this sample. The V call is TRBV11-3, the J call TRBJ2-1; D is perhaps TRBD2 (5 bases). The CDR3 extends over 12 amino acids. V was shortened by 5 bases and J by 7 bases, with 9 bases between the two germline ends. Germline V gives CDR1 SGHNT, CDR2 YENEEA. CDR3 residues: CASSPDSNEQFF. As DNA, the CDR3 is TGTGCCAGCAGCCCGGACTCTAATGAGCAGTTCTTC. Based on the CDR3 plus reference TRBV11-3 and TRBJ2-1, the full variable domain is EAGVVQSPRYKIIEKKQPVAFWCNPISGHNTLYWYLQNLGQGPELLIRYENEEAVDDSQLPKDRFSAERLKGVDSTLKIQPAELGDSAVYLCASSPDSNEQFFGPGTRLTVL.

The V call is TRBV27, the J call TRBJ2-7; 9 nucleotides line up with TRBD1. CDR1 and CDR2 from the germline V gene are MNHEY and SMNVEV (reference sequence). The CDR3 spans 15 residues. Germline trimming cut 4 bases from V and 5 bases from J; bases unmatched to any gene: 9. The CDR3 bases are TGTGCCAGCAGTTCCGGGACAGGGCGCCCCCACGAGCAGTACTTC. This encodes CASSSGTGRPHEQYF.